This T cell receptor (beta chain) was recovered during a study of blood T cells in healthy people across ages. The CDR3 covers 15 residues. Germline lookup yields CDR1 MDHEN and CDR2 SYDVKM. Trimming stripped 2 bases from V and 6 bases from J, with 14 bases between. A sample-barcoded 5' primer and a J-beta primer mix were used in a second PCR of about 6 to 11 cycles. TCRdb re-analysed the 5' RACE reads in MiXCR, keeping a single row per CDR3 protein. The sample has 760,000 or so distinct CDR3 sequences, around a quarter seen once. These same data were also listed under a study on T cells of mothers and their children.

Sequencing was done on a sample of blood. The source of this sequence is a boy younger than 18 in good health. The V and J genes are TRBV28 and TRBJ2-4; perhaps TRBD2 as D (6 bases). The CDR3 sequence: CASSLGGGVGNIQYF. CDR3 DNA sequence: TGTGCCAGCAGTTTAGGTGGCGGGGTTGGAAACATTCAGTACTTC.